This T cell receptor (beta chain) was sequenced for a study of CD8+ T cells in alopecia areata. The CDR3 has 17 amino acids. V lost 4 bases to trimming and J lost 2 bases, with 15 bases between them. In germline, CDR1 is LNHDA, CDR2 SQIVND (reference sequence). This clone was observed a few times. Its specificity is not known. The treatment denotes: oral pan-JAK inhibitor, 5-10 mg twice daily. Extracted RNA was reverse transcribed, and the resulting cDNA served as sequencing template. Measured with immunoSEQ multiplex PCR; TCRdb has only the in-frame clones, and not every one. The sample lists around 190,000 clones, about three fifths seen once, with 0.65% to 0.7% in the top ten. Study results and limitations: There was only one nonresponder, so it was unclear how baseline CD8+ expansion relates to response. Persistence in scalp and blood during tofacitinib was observed for many expanded lesional clones. Affected lesional scalp, above all in alopecia totalis/universalis, was more clonal than normal scalp.

The source of this sequence is a human donor with alopecia areata. The rearrangement links TRBV19 to TRBJ2-6, with D tentatively TRBD1 (5 bases). Sequencing used CD4+ T cells sorted from blood, obtained at week 4, from a patient treated with tofacitinib. As DNA, the CDR3 is TGTGCCAGTAGTACGCAGACAGCTAGAACTGGGGCCAACGTCCTGACTTTC. It is translated as CASSTQTARTGANVLTF.